This TCR beta chain appears in the sequencing data of a study of blood T cells in healthy people across ages. Findings and limits, study-wide: Among T cells, TCR beta diversity per million cells dropped roughly linearly as age rose. Naive T cell percentage showed a strong correlation with TCR beta diversity.

Healthy individuals of Caucasian origin from Russia, aged 6 to 90, served as donors. Per sample, extraction of total RNA gave at least 6 micrograms in every case. Next came a second PCR, run for about 6 to 11 cycles, which used a sample-barcoded 5' primer along with a J-beta primer mix. TCRdb independently ran MiXCR on the 5' RACE reads; one entry per CDR3 protein. Counted here are 1.5 million to 2 million distinct CDR3 sequences, about 30% occurring once; the ten biggest clones make up 6.5% to 8.5%. This clonotype was found a few times. Its antigen is undetermined. Germline CDR1 reads DFQATT; CDR2 reads SNEGSKA (reference sequence). V lost 5 bases, J lost 4 bases, and 8 bases stayed unmatched. The length of the CDR3 is 15 residues.

The receptor comes from a woman younger than 45 in good health. Material: blood. The V gene is TRBV20-1, the J gene TRBJ2-5, with 12 nucleotides matching TRBD2. CDR3: CSARPTSGSGETQYF. The DNA of the CDR3 is TGCAGTGCTCGACCGACTAGCGGGAGTGGAGAGACCCAGTACTTC.